This T cell receptor beta chain was recorded in a study of vaccination effects on CD4 cells after COVID-19. Turning to this clone: Its antigen remains unknown.

Expansion of antigen-specific CD4+ T cells with viral peptide pools was carried out by the ViraFEST assay before sequencing. CD4+ T cell isolation took place after about 11 days of culture. SARS-CoV-2 infected the person between March and December 2020, as confirmed by PCR. Cultures used roughly 1.8 million PBMC per well, 9 to 10 IU/ml IL-2 and 10 ug/ml peptides. The authors exchanged half the medium for IL-2 medium on days 3 and 7. The CDR3 runs to 13 residues. Germline CDR1 is SGHDT and CDR2 is YYEEEE. The V end was cut by 1 base, the J end by 3 bases, with 5 bases between. Whole-study results and caveats: Clones that were induced by infection or by vaccine showed marked contraction late after vaccination.

TCRdb keeps only in-frame clones here, not all; method: immunoSEQ multiplex PCR. The sample yields tens of thousands of clones, roughly 69% seen once. The sequence was obtained from a human donor who had a prior SARS-CoV-2 infection. The rearrangement joins TRBV5-6 to TRBJ1-5; D is ambiguous. This sample comprised CD4+ T cells from PBMCs cultured with SARS-CoV-2 spike peptides, obtained before COVID-19 vaccination. CDR3 DNA sequence: TGTGCCAGCAGCTTGTACACCAATCAGCCCCAGCATTTT. Translating gives CASSLYTNQPQHF.